This TCR beta chain originates from a study of T cells in Graves' hyperthyroidism and ophthalmopathy. The CDR3 length is 14 residues. Germline CDR1 reads SQVTM; CDR2 reads ANQGSEA. V dropped 7 bases and J dropped 6 bases, with 22 bases sitting between them. Reasons for excluding patients were uncontrolled infection, other autoimmune disease, pregnancy or lactation. Amplified TCR beta CDR3 regions derived from RNA transcripts. When the TCR CDR3 underwent first-round RT-PCR, the HTBI primer set was used. TCRdb re-derived calls from the multiplex PCR reads in MiXCR, one entry per CDR3 protein. The sample carries about 570,000 distinct CDR3 sequences, approximately 44% recorded once.

This TCR came from an adult woman with Graves' disease, either hyperthyroidism or ophthalmopathy (not recorded which). This chain joins TRBV29-1 and TRBJ2-7; no reliable D call. Sequencing was carried out using peripheral blood or thyroid tissue (not recorded which). CDR3 sequence (DNA): TGCAGCGCCACATTGTGGCAGGACGTATCCGAGCAGTACTTC. This encodes CSATLWQDVSEQYF.